What follows are 6 T cell receptor beta chains derived from one specimen sequenced in a study of blood T cells in healthy people across ages. A second PCR of 7 to 11 cycles used a sample-barcoded 5' primer and a J-beta primer mix. MiXCR was run by TCRdb on the 5' RACE reads, yielding one entry per CDR3 protein. The sample lists 550,000 to 750,000 distinct CDR3 sequences, over 20% occurring once. Sequencing used blood. The receptors originated from a man between 70 and 80 years old in good health.

The rearrangement joins TRBV20-1 to TRBJ2-5; weak D call: TRBD1 (6 bases). CDR3 length equals 14 residues. The germline V gene has CDR1 DFQATT and CDR2 SNEGSKA (reference sequence). Trimming cost V 2 bases and J 4 bases, with 14 bases left between them. DNA of the CDR3: TGCAGTGCTAGAAGAACAGGGTCCAGAGAGACCCAGTACTTC. Translated, it gives CSARRTGSRETQYF.

The CDR3 sequence is CSVWDDSYEQYF. The CDR3 bases are TGCAGCGTTTGGGATGATTCCTACGAGCAGTACTTC. This rearrangement joins TRBV29-1 to TRBJ2-7, with D hard to call. The germline V and J ends were trimmed by 5 bases and 1 base, with 9 bases remaining between them. CDR1 and CDR2 from the germline V gene are SQVTM and ANQGSEA. The CDR3 has 12 amino acids.

The chain couples TRBV6-2 or TRBV6-3 to TRBJ1-5; 9 bases are shared with TRBD1. J lost 2 bases, V lost 5 bases, and 4 bases had no gene match. CDR3 length: 15 residues. CDR1 MNHEY and CDR2 SVGEGT come from the germline V gene. CDR3: CASSDRQGGNQPQHF. The CDR3 coding sequence is TGTGCCAGCAGTGATCGACAGGGGGGCAATCAGCCCCAGCATTTT.

The V call is TRBV27, the J call TRBJ2-3; no firm D call. Trimming shortened V by 0 bases and J by 2 bases, and 6 bases separated the two germline ends. Germline V CDR1 and CDR2: MNHEY, SMNVEV (reference sequence). There are 14 residues in the CDR3. The CDR3 loop is CASSLSQPTDTQYF. For the CDR3, the DNA is TGTGCCAGCAGTTTATCCCAGCCCACAGATACGCAGTATTTT.

This clonotype was recorded a few times. The V and J genes are TRBV6-2 or TRBV6-3 and TRBJ2-2, with 7 positions matching TRBD2. The V gene's germline CDR1 is MNHEY and CDR2 SVGEGT. The ends lost 6 bases at V and 3 bases at J; junction bases unmatched: 4. CDR3 length equals 14 residues. The CDR3 DNA is TGTGCCAGCAGCAGCGGGGTTTACACCGGGGAGCTGTTTTTT. Translating it yields CASSSGVYTGELFF.

This clonotype was found many times. The gene calls are TRBV5-1 and TRBJ2-2; TRBD1 aligns across 8 bases. The CDR3 loop spans 16 amino acids. Germline CDR1 is SGHRS and CDR2 is YFSETQ. V shed 2 bases and J 1 base; nucleotides not matched to a gene: 4. The CDR3 region is CASSLPGTGNTGELFF. The CDR3 nucleotides read TGCGCCAGCAGCTTACCAGGGACAGGGAACACCGGGGAGCTGTTTTTT.